These T cell receptor beta chains were read from a single sample in a study of T-cell reconstitution after alpha-beta-depleted transplantation in children. TCRdb reanalysed the PCR reads using MiXCR and keeps one entry per CDR3 protein. Of some 640,000 distinct CDR3 sequences in the sample, 15% to 20% were seen once. The sequences come from PBMCs from the stem cell graft donor, collected from the stem cell graft. These receptors all come from a human donor who donated a stem cell graft to a child with acute myeloid leukemia. Each CDR3 is given with its conserved first and last residue. D genes are given only for firm matches. Only part of the rows carry a size: once, few, many, or a class if the clone is expanded.

D: NA; J: TRBJ2-3; V: TRBV11-3; size: NA; DNA: TGTGCCAGCAGCTTACAAGGGAACGGGGATACGCAGTATTTT; CDR3: CASSLQGNGDTQYF
D: TRBD1; J: TRBJ1-1; V: TRBV7-2; size: few; DNA: TGTGCCAGCAGCTTACAGGGGGATGGAGCTTTCTTT; CDR3: CASSLQGDGAFF
D: TRBD1; J: TRBJ2-3; V: TRBV20-1; size: many; DNA: TGCAGTGCGGGGGCAGGGGGCTGGATCGGCACAGATACGCAGTATTTT; CDR3: CSAGAGGWIGTDTQYF
D: NA; J: TRBJ2-6; V: TRBV20-1; size: NA; DNA: TGCTGTGCTAGAGACCCAGGGGCGAAAAGGGCCAACGTCCTGACTTTC; CDR3: CCARDPGAKRANVLTF
D: NA; J: TRBJ2-1; V: TRBV5-1; size: few; DNA: TGCGCCAGCAGCTTGAAAGCATTGGAACCCAATGAGCAGTTCTTC; CDR3: CASSLKALEPNEQFF
D: NA; J: TRBJ2-2; V: TRBV29-1; size: many; DNA: TGCAGCGTCCGGACAGTAAACACCGGGGAGCTGTTTTTT; CDR3: CSVRTVNTGELFF
D: TRBD1; J: TRBJ1-1; V: TRBV28; size: many; DNA: TGTGCCAGCAGTCACGACAGGGATTGGTACACTGAAGCTTTCTTT; CDR3: CASSHDRDWYTEAFF
D: TRBD2; J: TRBJ2-1; V: TRBV20-1; size: many; DNA: TGCAGTGCCACCAGCCGGACTAGCGGGGGCTACAATGAGCAGTTCTTC; CDR3: CSATSRTSGGYNEQFF
D: NA; J: TRBJ1-2; V: TRBV9; size: NA; DNA: TGTGCCAGCAGCGTATTTGATTCTGGCTACACCTTC; CDR3: CASSVFDSGYTF
D: TRBD1; J: TRBJ2-1; V: TRBV7-2; size: few; DNA: TGTGCCAGCAGCTACGCAGGGGGCTACAATGAGCAGTTCTTC; CDR3: CASSYAGGYNEQFF
D: NA; J: TRBJ2-5; V: TRBV20-1; size: few; DNA: TGCAGTGCCCGGGCGGATTTCGGAGAGACCCAGTACTTC; CDR3: CSARADFGETQYF
D: NA; J: TRBJ1-1; V: TRBV10-2; size: many; DNA: TGCGCCAGCAGACCACAAACAGTGAACACTGAAGCTTTCTTT; CDR3: CASRPQTVNTEAFF
D: NA; J: TRBJ2-3; V: TRBV7-9; size: NA; DNA: TGTGCCAGCAGCCCGGAGGGAGCGTATAGCACAGATACGCAGTATTTT; CDR3: CASSPEGAYSTDTQYF
D: NA; J: TRBJ1-5; V: TRBV27; size: few; DNA: TGTGCCAGCAGTCGAGGGAATCATCAGCCCCAGCATTTT; CDR3: CASSRGNHQPQHF
D: TRBD1; J: TRBJ1-3; V: TRBV7-2; size: many; DNA: TGTGCCAGCACCCAGGACAGGGGAGGAAACACCATATATTTT; CDR3: CASTQDRGGNTIYF
D: NA; J: TRBJ1-1; V: TRBV6-1; size: few; DNA: TGTGCCAGCAGTCTAGCCCGGGGGGACACTGAAGCTTTCTTT; CDR3: CASSLARGDTEAFF
D: TRBD1; J: TRBJ1-1; V: TRBV12-3/TRBV12-4; size: few; DNA: TGTGCCAGCAGTCCTCCCGGACAGGGGAACACTGAAGCTTTCTTT; CDR3: CASSPPGQGNTEAFF
D: NA; J: TRBJ2-5; V: TRBV4-1; size: NA; DNA: TGCGCCAGCAGCCAAGTCGGGGAGGGGGCGAGGCAAGAGACCCAGTACTTC; CDR3: CASSQVGEGARQETQYF
D: NA; J: TRBJ1-1; V: TRBV12-3/TRBV12-4; size: many; DNA: TGTGCCAGCAGTTTAGCGTCTGGATTCACTGAAGCTTTCTTT; CDR3: CASSLASGFTEAFF
D: NA; J: TRBJ2-7; V: TRBV29-1; size: many; DNA: TGCAGCGTCCGAGGTGGCAGGGACTACGAGCAGTACTTC; CDR3: CSVRGGRDYEQYF
D: TRBD1; J: TRBJ1-5; V: TRBV6-1; size: NA; DNA: TGTGCCAGCAGAGGACAGGATAGATGGCAGCCCCAGCATTTT; CDR3: CASRGQDRWQPQHF
D: NA; J: TRBJ1-4; V: TRBV28; size: NA; DNA: TGTGCCAGCAGTCCAAGCCCTTTCAGCTCCTTCGAAAAACTGTTTTTT; CDR3: CASSPSPFSSFEKLFF
D: NA; J: TRBJ2-2; V: TRBV15; size: few; DNA: TGTGCCACCAGCAGCCGGAGGAGGGGATCCGGGGAGCTGTTTTTT; CDR3: CATSSRRRGSGELFF
D: NA; J: TRBJ2-3; V: TRBV30; size: NA; DNA: TGTGCCTGGGCCGGTGGGACATCTAGCACAGATACGCAGTATTTT; CDR3: CAWAGGTSSTDTQYF
D: NA; J: TRBJ2-7; V: TRBV9; size: few; DNA: TGTGCCAGCAGCCCGCGGGGGGACAGGGACTCCTACGAGCAGTACTTC; CDR3: CASSPRGDRDSYEQYF
D: TRBD1; J: TRBJ2-2; V: TRBV11-2; size: NA; DNA: TGTGCCAGCAGCACCCGGACAGGGGTCCCTACCGGGGAGCTGTTTTTT; CDR3: CASSTRTGVPTGELFF
D: NA; J: TRBJ1-1; V: TRBV20-1; size: few; DNA: TGCAGTGCTAGGGGGACATCCACTGAAGCTTTCTTT; CDR3: CSARGTSTEAFF
D: NA; J: TRBJ1-1; V: TRBV12-3/TRBV12-4; size: few; DNA: TGTGCCAGCAGTCCTCCATTCCTCGACAGACAGTACCCTGAAGCTTTCTTT; CDR3: CASSPPFLDRQYPEAFF
D: NA; J: TRBJ1-1; V: TRBV20-1; size: many; DNA: TGCAGTGTAAGAAGTGGAAGGAGGGCTGAAGCTTTCTTT; CDR3: CSVRSGRRAEAFF
D: NA; J: TRBJ1-3; V: TRBV6-5; size: NA; DNA: TGTGCCAGCAGTTACTCAAGAACCCTCTCTGGAAACACCATATATTTT; CDR3: CASSYSRTLSGNTIYF
D: NA; J: TRBJ2-2; V: TRBV7-3; size: NA; DNA: TGTGCCAGCAGCTTAATCACAGCCAGGGTAGACACCGGGGAGCTGTTTTTT; CDR3: CASSLITARVDTGELFF
D: TRBD2; J: TRBJ2-1; V: TRBV4-1; size: NA; DNA: TGCGCCAGCAGCCAAGAAGAGCGGGGGGGCGTAGATGAGCAGTTCTTC; CDR3: CASSQEERGGVDEQFF
D: NA; J: TRBJ1-1; V: TRBV20-1; size: few; DNA: TGCAGTGCTAGGTTCCTTAGACAGTTGAACACTGAAGCTTTCTTT; CDR3: CSARFLRQLNTEAFF
D: NA; J: TRBJ2-5; V: TRBV7-2; size: many; DNA: TGTGCCAGCAGCCGACAGTATTCGGAGACCCAGTACTTC; CDR3: CASSRQYSETQYF
D: NA; J: TRBJ1-4; V: TRBV25-1; size: NA; DNA: TGTGCCAGCAGTGATGGGGGAGGGGTCCTTAATGAAAAACTGTTTTTT; CDR3: CASSDGGGVLNEKLFF